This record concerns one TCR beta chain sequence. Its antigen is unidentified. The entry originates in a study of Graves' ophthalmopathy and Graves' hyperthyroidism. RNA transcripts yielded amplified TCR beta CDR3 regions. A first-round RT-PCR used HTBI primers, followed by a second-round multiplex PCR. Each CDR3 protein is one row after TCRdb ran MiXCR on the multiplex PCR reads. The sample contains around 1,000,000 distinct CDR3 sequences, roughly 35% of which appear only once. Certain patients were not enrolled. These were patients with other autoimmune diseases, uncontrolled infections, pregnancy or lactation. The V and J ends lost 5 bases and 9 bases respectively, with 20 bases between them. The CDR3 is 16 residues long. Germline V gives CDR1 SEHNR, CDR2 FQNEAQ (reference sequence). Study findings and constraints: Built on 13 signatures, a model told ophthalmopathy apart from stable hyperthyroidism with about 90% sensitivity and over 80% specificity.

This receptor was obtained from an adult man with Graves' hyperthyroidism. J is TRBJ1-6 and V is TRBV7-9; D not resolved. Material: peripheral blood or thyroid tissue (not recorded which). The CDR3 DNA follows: TGTGCCAGCAGCCAACGGACTAGCGGGCCGTTTTCACCCCTCCACTTT. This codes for CASSQRTSGPFSPLHF.